This T cell receptor (beta chain) appears in the sequencing data of a study of response to subunit inactivated influenza vaccine. The sample holds a few counts of this clonotype. No antigen is known for it. General study points: There was a suggestion from the authors that each seasonal influenza vaccination recruits few new T cells.

TCRdb called the RT-PCR reads again in MiXCR, with one record for every CDR3 protein. Of 550,000 to 650,000 distinct CDR3 sequences listed, over 9.5% were seen once; the top ten hold about 10%. From germline, CDR1 is MDHEN and CDR2 SYDVKM. V shed 5 bases and J 6 bases; nucleotides not matched to a gene: 6. CDR3 length: 14 amino acids. The sequence was collected from a middle-aged man who received an inactivated influenza vaccine. This chain connects TRBV28 to TRBJ2-1; the match to TRBD2 covers 8 bases. The material sequenced was PBMCs from blood, taken on the day of vaccination. The CDR3 DNA reads as TGTGCCAGCAGTCCGATCGGACTAGCCAATGAGCAGTTCTTC. This gives the protein CASSPIGLANEQFF.